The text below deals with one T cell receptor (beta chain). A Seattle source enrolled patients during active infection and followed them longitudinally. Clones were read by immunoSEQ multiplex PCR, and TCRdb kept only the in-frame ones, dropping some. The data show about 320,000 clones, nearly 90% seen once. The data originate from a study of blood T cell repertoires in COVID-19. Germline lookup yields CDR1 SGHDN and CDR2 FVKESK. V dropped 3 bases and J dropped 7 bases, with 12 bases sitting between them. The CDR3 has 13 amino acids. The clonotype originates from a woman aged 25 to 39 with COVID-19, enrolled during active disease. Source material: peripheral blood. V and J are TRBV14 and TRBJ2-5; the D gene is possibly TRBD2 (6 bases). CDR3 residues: CASSQGLRGTQYF. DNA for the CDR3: TGTGCCAGCAGCCAGGGACTCCGCGGGACCCAGTACTTC.